The present entry profiles one TCR beta chain with its context. Other DNA sequences within the sample encode an identical CDR3. This entry comes from a study of cytomegalovirus exposure and HLA in healthy donors. It was with 60 Vbeta and 13 Jbeta primers that the PCR ran. Sequenced by immunoSEQ multiplex PCR; TCRdb stores in-frame clones only, minus some. This sample carries under 200,000 clones, over 80% of them seen once, and the ten largest clones take under 5%. Sequenced: PBMCs. The clonotype was recovered from a woman in her 50s in good health and CMV-seropositive.

The chain's CDR3 is CASRPPDRPYEQYF. The CDR3, as DNA: TGTGCCAGCAGGCCTCCCGACAGACCCTACGAGCAGTACTTC. The rearrangement joins TRBV7-2 to TRBJ2-7, with D tentatively TRBD1 (5 bases). The CDR3 sequence is 14 residues long. Trimming pared 6 bases from V and 2 bases from J, leaving 14 bases between. CDR1 is SGHTA, CDR2 FQGNSA, per germline.